Each of the 10 T cell receptor beta chains below was sequenced from the same sample in a study of T cell responses to AZD1222 COVID-19 vaccine. Sequencing was performed with immunoSEQ multiplex PCR; in TCRdb, only in-frame clones are kept and a portion is missing. The sample records around 140,000 clones, over 85% being singletons. The sequences come from peripheral blood, collected on day 0 of AZD1222 vaccination. These receptors were collected from an adult in good health.

Written as DNA, the CDR3 is TGTGCCAGCAGTTTAGACGGCACCTACGAGCAGTACTTC. It specifies CASSLDGTYEQYF. The V call is TRBV28, the J call TRBJ2-7; D gene uncertain. The CDR3 has 13 amino acids. V lost 2 bases and J lost 2, with 7 bases in between. CDR1 and CDR2 from the germline V gene are MDHEN and SYDVKM.

V is TRBV27 and J is TRBJ2-7, with D unclear. Germline-derived CDR1 and CDR2 are MNHEY and SMNVEV (reference sequence). This CDR3 region has 15 residues. Trimming left V 5 bases short and J 0 bases short, with 14 bases between. The chain's CDR3 is CASSRNIPYSYEQYF. The CDR3 bases are TGTGCCAGCAGTCGGAACATCCCATACTCCTACGAGCAGTACTTC.

The chain has TRBV3-1 (or the pseudogene TRBV3-2) and TRBJ2-1; 9 bases align to TRBD1. Germline V gives CDR1 LGHDT, CDR2 YNNKEL (reference sequence). The length of the CDR3 is 15 residues. V lost 7 bases and J lost 8; bases outside the gene matches: 12. CDR3 bases: TGTGCCAGCACCCTGGGAAGGACAGGGGTCTATGAGCAGTTCTTC. This gives the protein CASTLGRTGVYEQFF.

This chain uses TRBV2 with TRBJ1-1, with TRBD1 as a possible D gene (5 bases). V was shortened by 6 bases and J by 2 bases, with 22 bases between the two germline ends. Germline V gene lookup returns CDR1 SNHLY and CDR2 FYNNEI. The CDR3 has 17 amino acids. CDR3 protein: CASRQGRLTRINTEAFF. As DNA, the CDR3 is TGTGCCAGCAGGCAGGGCCGACTTACGAGGATCAACACTGAAGCTTTCTTT.

This chain connects TRBV20-1 to TRBJ1-4; 7 nucleotides match TRBD1. The CDR3 is 11 amino acids. The junction had 5 bases not matched to a gene; V was cut back by 2 bases and J by 14 bases. Germline V gives CDR1 DFQATT, CDR2 SNEGSKA (reference sequence). The CDR3 DNA is TGCAGTGCTAGAACGTCGACAGGGCTGTTTTTT. Protein product: CSARTSTGLFF.

The CDR3 loop reads CASSYSSSGSDEQYF. In DNA form, the CDR3 reads TGTGCCAGCAGTTATTCGTCTAGCGGGAGCGACGAGCAGTACTTC. The chain is built from TRBV6-5 and TRBJ2-7; 10 bases line up with TRBD2. CDR1 MNHEY and CDR2 SVGAGI come from the germline V gene. Trimming removed 3 bases from V and 5 bases from J; junction bases left unmatched: 7. The CDR3 loop spans 15 amino acids.

The rearrangement links TRBV4-1 to TRBJ1-1; D uncertain. Trimming removed 3 bases at V and 4 bases at J, with 18 bases between. In germline, CDR1 is MGHRA, CDR2 YSYEKL. This CDR3 spans 16 amino acids. In nucleotides, the CDR3 is TGCGCCAGCAGCCACGGTGAGTGGGGAACGGGCACTGAAGCTTTCTTT. This encodes CASSHGEWGTGTEAFF.

The chain has TRBV5-1 and TRBJ2-6; D gene unclear. Trimming pared 3 bases from V and 1 base from J, leaving 11 bases between. Germline V lookup: CDR1 SGHRS, CDR2 YFSETQ. The CDR3 has 16 residues. CDR3 nucleotide sequence: TGCGCCAGCAGCTCCCCCGGATTGTCTGGGGCCAACGTCCTGACTTTC. This sequence encodes CASSSPGLSGANVLTF.

V usage is TRBV11-2 and J usage is TRBJ2-7, with TRBD2 identical over 7 bases. Germline loops: CDR1 SGHAT, CDR2 FQNNGV. Losses at the gene ends were 8 bases for V and 2 bases for J; bases not matched to a gene: 9. This CDR3 contains 14 residues. CDR3 bases: TGTGCCAGCCGCTCTTGGCTAGCGGCCTACGAGCAGTACTTC. Translation: CASRSWLAAYEQYF.

This chain links TRBV11-1 with TRBJ2-5; D is unresolved. Germline CDR1 reads SGHAT; CDR2 reads FQDESV (reference sequence). This CDR3 is built from 11 residues. Trimming left V 4 bases short and J 4 bases short, with 4 bases between. CDR3 amino acids: CASSSGETQYF. The CDR3 DNA reads TGTGCCAGCAGCTCAGGAGAGACCCAGTACTTC.